One sample yielded the 7 T cell receptor beta chains listed below, sequenced in a study of T cell changes during pregnancy in multiple sclerosis (dated by TCRdb to the late 2010s). Library construction relied on the immunoSEQ multiplex PCR assay. TCRdb's version of the immuneACCESS table is confined to in-frame rearrangements and falls short of the full clone set. An unresolved V gene accounts for under half of the shortfall where checked; the remainder is of unknown origin. Here the sample has 65,000 to 90,000 clones; approximately 92% occur a single time. The ten most abundant clones make up approximately 2.2% of the sample. The sequences come from peripheral blood, collected before pregnancy. The receptors derive from a female donor with multiple sclerosis, enrolled in a pregnancy study.

The J gene is TRBJ2-4, the V gene TRBV9; TRBD1 matches at 10 bases. CDR1 is SGDLS, CDR2 YYNGEE, per germline. This CDR3 comprises 16 residues. V gave up 3 bases and J gave up 0 bases; unmatched junction bases: 3. CDR3 nucleotides: TGTGCCAGCAGCGGGGGGGACAGGGGAGCCAAAAACATTCAGTACTTC. Its translation: CASSGGDRGAKNIQYF.

The rearrangement joins TRBV4-2 to TRBJ2-3, with TRBD2 matching over 12 bases. V was clipped by 0 bases and J by 8 bases; unmatched bases: 6. Per germline, CDR1 LGHNA and CDR2 YNFKEQ. The CDR3 runs to 16 residues. The CDR3 DNA is TGTGCCAGCAGCCAAGATCTGGCTAGCGGGAGGGTTACGCAGTATTTT. This gives the protein CASSQDLASGRVTQYF.

This chain links TRBV7-9 with TRBJ1-2; D may be TRBD1 (5 bases). The CDR3 runs to 13 residues. V was trimmed by 3 bases and J by 5 bases, leaving 10 bases between them. Germline values: CDR1 SEHNR, CDR2 FQNEAQ (reference sequence). The CDR3 sequence is CASSLTDYYGYTF. The CDR3 DNA sequence: TGTGCCAGCAGCTTGACAGATTATTATGGCTACACCTTC.

Only one count was recorded for this clone. The V call is TRBV4-3, the J call TRBJ2-2; D is possibly TRBD1 (6 bases). The CDR3 covers 16 residues. Germline V gene lookup returns CDR1 LGHNA and CDR2 YSLEER. V lost 1 base to trimming and J lost 8 bases, with 17 bases between them. CDR3: CASSQGGQSFLGELFF. CDR3 bases: TGCGCCAGCAGCCAAGGGGGACAATCCTTCTTGGGGGAGCTGTTTTTT.

The chain employs TRBV4-3 and TRBJ2-1, with a tentative D call TRBD2 (6 bases). Germline CDR1 and CDR2: LGHNA and YSLEER. The CDR3 extends over 13 amino acids. V was pared by 0 bases and J by 7 bases, with 7 bases between. As DNA, the CDR3 is TGCGCCAGCAGCCAAGATGGAGGGAATGAGCAGTTCTTC. Translation gives CASSQDGGNEQFF.

This clone was counted only a few times. V usage is TRBV5-1 and J usage is TRBJ1-1; 7 nucleotides align to TRBD1. Germline V gene lookup returns CDR1 SGHRS and CDR2 YFSETQ. V trimming: 2 bases; J trimming: 5 bases; junction bases outside the gene matches: 6. This CDR3 contains 14 residues. Here the CDR3 DNA reads TGCGCCAGCAGCTTCCTCAGGGGGAATACTGAAGCTTTCTTT. It codes for CASSFLRGNTEAFF.

The chain links TRBV7-9 to TRBJ2-2, with D perhaps matching TRBD1 (6 bases). The CDR3 runs 15 residues. Trimming cost V 3 bases and J 3 bases, with 11 bases left between them. Germline assignment: CDR1 SEHNR and CDR2 FQNEAQ (reference sequence). CDR3 sequence (DNA): TGTGCCAGCAGCTTTCTGGACAGCTACACCGGGGAGCTGTTTTTT. Protein sequence: CASSFLDSYTGELFF.